Listed below are T cell receptor beta chains from one sample, sequenced in a study of cytomegalovirus exposure and HLA in healthy donors. Generated by immunoSEQ multiplex PCR, the TCRdb table keeps only in-frame clones and is missing some. This sample has about 200,000 clones; 75% to 80% occur once, and the top ten carry around 14%. The sequencing input was PBMCs. Every receptor here comes from a woman aged 25 to 39 in good health and CMV-seropositive. The CDR3 runs from the conserved cysteine through the conserved F or W. A D gene is named only where the DNA matches it firmly. Clone size is given for some rows only: seen once, a few or many times, or a class if the clone is expanded.

-,TRBV5-1,TRBJ1-3,-,CACRQTQSGNTIYF,TGCGCCTGTCGACAGACACAATCCGGAAACACCATATATTTT
-,TRBV10-3,TRBJ1-4,-,CAITTIEAYNEKLFF,TGTGCCATCACCACGATTGAGGCCTATAATGAAAAACTGTTTTTT
few,TRBV6-6,TRBJ2-7,-,CASSYLSSYEQYF,TGTGCCAGCAGTTACCTATCCTCCTACGAGCAGTACTTC
few,TRBV5-6,TRBJ1-1,TRBD1,CASSSSEGGWITEAFF,TGTGCCAGCAGCTCGTCTGAAGGGGGCTGGATCACTGAAGCTTTCTTT
-,TRBV30,TRBJ2-7,TRBD2,CAWSRGTSGGSLSEQYF,TGTGCCTGGAGTCGAGGGACTAGCGGGGGGTCCTTAAGCGAGCAGTACTTC
-,TRBV4-1,TRBJ1-1,-,CASSQDRRGATFF,TGCGCCAGCAGCCAAGATCGCCGGGGAGCGACTTTCTTT
-,TRBV28,TRBJ1-2,-,CASSFLGTPFLGGYTF,TGTGCCAGCAGTTTTCTAGGGACACCCTTCTTAGGAGGCTACACCTTC
-,TRBV7-6,TRBJ2-3,-,CASSLVGRGGLQYF,TGTGCCAGCAGCTTAGTTGGTCGAGGGGGACTACAGTATTTT
-,TRBV5-1,TRBJ2-5,-,CASSLESYMVQYF,TGCGCCAGCAGCTTGGAGTCTTACATGGTGCAGTACTTC
-,TRBV7-8,TRBJ2-5,TRBD1,CASSQTRDPGGTQYF,TGTGCCAGCAGCCAGACCCGGGACCCAGGGGGGACCCAGTACTTC
few,TRBV28,TRBJ1-2,-,CASSRSNYGYTF,TGTGCCAGCAGTCGTTCTAACTATGGCTACACCTTC
-,TRBV7-2,TRBJ2-7,TRBD2,CASSLAAGETYEQYF,TGTGCCAGCAGCTTAGCTGCGGGAGAGACCTACGAGCAGTACTTC
-,TRBV27,TRBJ2-7,-,CASSPRGRATEIYEQYF,TGTGCCAGCAGCCCCAGGGGTCGGGCCACCGAAATATACGAGCAGTACTTC
few,TRBV10-3,TRBJ2-7,TRBD2,CAISDAPSGRAGSYEQYF,TGTGCCATCAGTGACGCCCCTAGCGGGAGGGCGGGATCCTACGAGCAGTACTTC
-,TRBV11-1,TRBJ2-7,TRBD2,CASSWTSGTYEQYF,TGTGCCAGCAGCTGGACTAGCGGGACCTACGAGCAGTACTTC
-,TRBV28,TRBJ2-5,TRBD2,CASSAGLAGVETQYF,TGTGCCAGCAGTGCGGGACTAGCGGGAGTCGAGACCCAGTACTTC
-,TRBV2,TRBJ1-6,-,CASSAVRGPDSPLHF,TGTGCCAGCAGCGCAGTACGGGGTCCCGATTCACCCCTCCACTTT
-,TRBV5-1,TRBJ1-2,-,CASSLGGADGYTF,TGCGCCAGCAGCTTGGGGGGAGCAGATGGCTACACCTTC
-,TRBV20-1,TRBJ1-2,-,CSARGRYGYTF,TGCAGTGCTAGGGGGAGGTATGGCTACACCTTC
-,TRBV28,TRBJ2-7,-,CASSLWPRTGIPYEQYF,TGTGCCAGCAGTTTATGGCCCCGAACAGGGATCCCCTACGAGCAGTACTTC
-,TRBV7-2,TRBJ2-1,-,CASSLVSVGNEQFF,TGTGCCAGCAGCTTAGTAAGCGTCGGCAATGAGCAGTTCTTC
-,TRBV10-3,TRBJ1-2,-,CAISESTRGVGYGYTF,TGTGCCATCAGTGAGTCGACAAGGGGCGTAGGCTATGGCTACACCTTC
-,TRBV7-9,TRBJ2-7,-,CASSFAASLSEQYF,TGTGCCAGCAGCTTCGCGGCTTCTCTCTCCGAGCAGTACTTC
-,TRBV6-6,TRBJ2-7,-,CASSTGEVYEQYF,TGTGCCAGCAGTACGGGGGAGGTCTACGAGCAGTACTTC
-,TRBV19,TRBJ2-5,-,CASSKEGEKTQYF,TGTGCCAGTAGTAAGGAGGGCGAGAAGACCCAGTACTTC
-,TRBV11-2,TRBJ2-7,TRBD1,CASSLVRGRAF,TGTGCCAGCAGCTTAGTTAGGGGGCGCGCCTTC
-,TRBV6-5,TRBJ2-1,-,CASSSPFNEQFF,TGTGCCAGCAGTTCCCCTTTCAATGAGCAGTTCTTC
-,TRBV6-1,TRBJ2-7,-,CASSELKRTRVF,TGTGCCAGCAGTGAACTGAAAAGGACGCGGGTTTTC
-,TRBV5-1,TRBJ1-4,-,CASSGAGATNEKLFF,TGCGCCAGCTCCGGGGCGGGGGCAACTAATGAAAAACTGTTTTTT
few,TRBV4-3,TRBJ1-4,-,CASSRTAGGRGEKLFF,TGCGCCAGCAGCCGCACGGCGGGGGGTCGTGGTGAAAAACTGTTTTTT
-,TRBV6-5,TRBJ2-7,-,CASSRPGTGFAEQYF,TGTGCCAGCAGTCGTCCCGGAACAGGTTTTGCCGAGCAGTACTTC
-,TRBV6-1,TRBJ1-4,-,CASTSGPLGEKLFF,TGTGCCAGCACCAGCGGCCCCCTGGGTGAAAAACTGTTTTTT
-,TRBV2,TRBJ1-1,-,CASSILTEAFF,TGTGCCAGCAGTATCCTAACTGAAGCTTTCTTT
once,TRBV9,TRBJ1-5,-,CASSVEAWGEYSNQPQHF,TGTGCCAGCAGCGTAGAAGCGTGGGGGGAATATAGCAATCAGCCCCAGCATTTT
-,TRBV29-1,TRBJ2-2,-,CSASTTNTGELFF,TGCAGCGCCTCCACGACTAACACCGGGGAGCTGTTTTTT
-,TRBV30,TRBJ1-2,-,CARGGNSRQYGYTF,TGTGCCAGGGGGGGGAATTCCAGGCAATATGGCTACACCTTC
few,TRBV9,TRBJ1-4,TRBD1,CASSVGAGGAEKLFF,TGTGCCAGCAGCGTAGGGGCAGGGGGTGCCGAAAAACTGTTTTTT
-,TRBV5-8,TRBJ2-7,TRBD1,CASSGPGQGVYEQYF,TGTGCCAGCAGCGGGCCGGGACAGGGGGTTTACGAGCAGTACTTC
-,TRBV11-1,TRBJ2-3,TRBD2,CASSLAGGPTDTQYF,TGTGCCAGCAGCTTAGCGGGAGGGCCGACAGATACGCAGTATTTT
-,TRBV29-1,TRBJ1-2,TRBD1,CSVERSVRDSYGYTF,TGCAGCGTTGAGAGGAGTGTACGGGACAGCTATGGCTACACCTTC